This T cell receptor (beta chain) emerged from a study of glioma-infiltrating T cells. Points from the study as a whole: Non-neoplastic patients had below-expected tissue-blood divergence, while all gliomas exceeded expectation. Tissue and blood shared very few CDR3 sequences.

V was pared by 5 bases and J by 3 bases, with 9 bases of the junction left unmatched. There are 15 residues in the CDR3. Germline loops: CDR1 SGHTA, CDR2 FQGNSA. As concerns this clonotype: What it binds is not known.

Using RNA template, CDR3s of TCR alpha and beta were amplified with iRepertoire arm-PCR. One-step reverse transcription and amplification started from approximately 100-400 ng of tissue mRNA or PBMC total RNA. A single record per CDR3 protein comes from TCRdb applying MiXCR to the multiplex PCR reads. The sample lists under 200,000 distinct CDR3 sequences; approximately 30% were seen once. This chain joins TRBV7-2 and TRBJ2-7, with TRBD2 matching 8 bases. Specimen: glioma tissue, nonneoplastic brain tissue, or PBMCs (not recorded which). This sequence originates from a human donor with low-grade glioma or glioblastoma, undergoing nonglioma brain surgery, or in good health (not recorded which). The CDR3 spells CASSPVSGSIYEQYF. The CDR3 nucleotides are TGTGCCAGCAGCCCAGTCAGCGGGAGTATCTACGAGCAGTACTTC.